The clone carrying this T cell receptor (beta chain) was picked up a small number of times. Its antigen is unidentified. Other DNA sequences in the same sample also yield this CDR3. This record comes from a study of OX40 agonist ivuxolimab in advanced cancers. Turning to the study itself: With a range of roughly 23 to 79, age averaged 60 years, and 75% to 90% were male. Earlier treatment with anti-PD-1, anti-PD-L1 or anti-CTLA-4 was permitted, and 35% to 45% had received some. Study-wide findings and caveats: Clonal expansion was seen in CD4+ and CD8+ blood T cells by week 6 at 0.1 to 3.0 mg/kg.

Germline CDR1 and CDR2: SEHNR and FQNEAQ (reference sequence). CDR3 length: 14 amino acids. V dropped 1 base and J dropped 4 bases, with 10 bases sitting between them. The assay was immunoSEQ multiplex PCR, and TCRdb's table has in-frame clones only and misses some. The sample has roughly 56,000 clones; less than 90% are singletons. V and J are TRBV7-9 and TRBJ1-1; tentatively, D is TRBD1 (5 bases). The sequencing here drew on CD4+ or CD8+ T cells sorted from blood, taken in a trial of the OX40 agonist ivuxolimab. The TCR comes from an adult with an advanced solid tumor such as melanoma, head and neck, liver or kidney cancer. CDR3 DNA: TGTGCCAGCAGCTTAGAAGGGGTTGGCACTGAAGCTTTCTTT. Residues: CASSLEGVGTEAFF.